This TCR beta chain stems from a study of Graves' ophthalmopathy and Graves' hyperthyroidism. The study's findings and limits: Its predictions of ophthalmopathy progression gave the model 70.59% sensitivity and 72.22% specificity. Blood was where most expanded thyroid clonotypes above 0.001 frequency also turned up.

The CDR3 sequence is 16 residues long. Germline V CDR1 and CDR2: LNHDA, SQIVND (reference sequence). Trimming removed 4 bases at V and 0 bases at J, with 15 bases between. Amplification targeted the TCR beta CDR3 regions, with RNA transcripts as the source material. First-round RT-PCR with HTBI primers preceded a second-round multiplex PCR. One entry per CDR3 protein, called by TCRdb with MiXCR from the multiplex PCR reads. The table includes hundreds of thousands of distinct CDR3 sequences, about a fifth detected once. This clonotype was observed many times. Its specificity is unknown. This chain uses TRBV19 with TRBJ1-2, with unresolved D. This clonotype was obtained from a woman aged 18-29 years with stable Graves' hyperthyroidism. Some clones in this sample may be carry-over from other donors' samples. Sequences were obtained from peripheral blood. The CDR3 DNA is TGTGCCAGTAGTACTCAGAAGAGTGGCCCTAACTATGGCTACACCTTC. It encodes CASSTQKSGPNYGYTF.